A selection of T cell receptor beta chains follows, all from one sample in a study of CD8 T cells in ankylosing spondylitis. MiXCR, run by TCRdb on the 5' RACE reads, gives a single entry per CDR3 protein. The sample lists more than 110,000 distinct CDR3 sequences; 8% to 9% were seen once. Sequencing was performed on synovial fluid, either unsorted or a sorted T cell fraction (not recorded which). The receptors shown here come from a male donor with ankylosing spondylitis. Each CDR3 is given with its conserved first and last residue. D genes are given only for firm matches. Clone sizes are given selectively: once, few, many, or a class where the clone is expanded.

. TRBJ2-6 TRBV7-9 . CASSARVSGANVLTF TGTGCCAGCAGCGCCCGGGTTTCTGGGGCCAACGTCCTGACTTTC
. TRBJ1-6 TRBV28 . CASRKRFSSPLHF TGTGCCAGCAGGAAACGTTTCTCTTCACCCCTCCACTTT
TRBD1 TRBJ2-1 TRBV5-5 few CASSLRTGVPYNEQFF TGTGCCAGCAGCTTAAGGACAGGGGTCCCCTACAATGAGCAGTTCTTC
TRBD1 TRBJ1-1 TRBV7-6 few CASSHGQGAIAFF TGTGCCAGCAGTCACGGCCAGGGGGCAATCGCTTTCTTT
TRBD2 TRBJ2-7 TRBV4-2 . CASSQGLAGSYEQYF TGTGCCAGCAGCCAAGGACTAGCGGGCTCCTACGAGCAGTACTTC
. TRBJ1-4 TRBV3-1 many CASSQGDTYEKLFF TGTGCCAGCAGCCAAGGTGACACATATGAAAAACTGTTTTTT
. TRBJ2-5 TRBV5-1 many CASSLGVWEFQETQYF TGCGCCAGCAGCTTGGGCGTTTGGGAATTCCAAGAGACCCAGTACTTC
. TRBJ2-3 TRBV24-1 many CATAIADTQYF TGTGCCACCGCAATAGCAGATACGCAGTATTTT
. TRBJ2-3 TRBV5-6 many CASSSGPTDTQYF TGTGCCAGCAGTAGCGGCCCCACAGATACGCAGTATTTT
. TRBJ2-4 TRBV11-2 many CASSLGFRSHDIQYF TGTGCCAGCAGCTTAGGTTTTCGGAGCCATGACATTCAGTACTTC